This TCR beta chain was obtained from a study of monozygotic twins with inflammatory bowel disease. Regarding the study as a whole: In the analysis, different T cell subtypes could not be told apart. Those with IBD had lower TCRbeta diversity (inverse Simpson) than their healthy co-twins did.

Concerning this clonotype: Antigen unknown.

Whole blood, unsorted for T cells, was the source of total RNA. Eight cDNA synthesis reactions were run for every sample. TCRdb reanalyzed the 5' RACE reads, giving one entry per CDR3 protein sequence and no DNA. The sample holds about 440,000 distinct CDR3 sequences. There are 14 residues in the CDR3. The germline V gene encodes CDR1 SGHRS and CDR2 YFSETQ. The J gene is TRBJ2-7, the V gene TRBV5-1; TCRdb proposes TRBD1, but this gene call is untestable without DNA. Material: blood. The receptor comes from a human donor with ulcerative colitis or Crohn's disease, or a healthy co-twin of an affected twin (not recorded which). CDR3 sequence: CASSVWDSSYEQYF. The variable domain in full, completed from reference TRBV5-1 and TRBJ2-7, reads KAGVTQTPRYLIKTRGQQVTLSCSPISGHRSVSWYQQTPGQGLQFLFEYFSETQRNKGNFPGRFSGRQFSNSRSEMNVSTLELGDSALYLCASSVWDSSYEQYFGPGTRLTVT.